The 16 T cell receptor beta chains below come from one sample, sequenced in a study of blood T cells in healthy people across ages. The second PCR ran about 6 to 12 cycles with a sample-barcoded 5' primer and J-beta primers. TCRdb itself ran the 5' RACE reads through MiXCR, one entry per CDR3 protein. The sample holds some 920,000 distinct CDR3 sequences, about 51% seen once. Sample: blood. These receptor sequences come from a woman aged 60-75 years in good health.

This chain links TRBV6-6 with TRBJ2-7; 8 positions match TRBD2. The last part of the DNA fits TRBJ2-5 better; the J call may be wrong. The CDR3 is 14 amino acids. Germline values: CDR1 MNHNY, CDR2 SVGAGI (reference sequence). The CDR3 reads CASSQERGKETQYF. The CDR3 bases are TGTGCCAGCAGCCAGGAGCGGGGGAAAGAGACCCAGTACTTC.

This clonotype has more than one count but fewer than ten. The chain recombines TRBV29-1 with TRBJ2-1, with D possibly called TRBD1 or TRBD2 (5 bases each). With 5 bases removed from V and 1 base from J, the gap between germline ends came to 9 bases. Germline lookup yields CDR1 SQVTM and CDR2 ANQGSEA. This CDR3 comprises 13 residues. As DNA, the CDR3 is TGCAGCGTTCTGAGGGGATCCTACAATGAGCAGTTCTTC. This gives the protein CSVLRGSYNEQFF.

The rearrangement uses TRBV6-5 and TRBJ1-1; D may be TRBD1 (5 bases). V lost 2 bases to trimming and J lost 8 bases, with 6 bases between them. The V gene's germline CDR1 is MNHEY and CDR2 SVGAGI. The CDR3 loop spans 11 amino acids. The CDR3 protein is CASSYRTEAFF. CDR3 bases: TGTGCCAGCAGTTACCGGACAGAAGCTTTCTTT.

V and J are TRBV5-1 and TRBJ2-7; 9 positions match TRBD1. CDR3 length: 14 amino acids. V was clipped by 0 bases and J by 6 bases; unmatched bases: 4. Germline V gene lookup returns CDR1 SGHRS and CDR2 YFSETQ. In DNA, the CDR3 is TGCGCCAGCAGCTTGGACAGGGGGCGTTTCGAGCAGTACTTC. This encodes CASSLDRGRFEQYF.

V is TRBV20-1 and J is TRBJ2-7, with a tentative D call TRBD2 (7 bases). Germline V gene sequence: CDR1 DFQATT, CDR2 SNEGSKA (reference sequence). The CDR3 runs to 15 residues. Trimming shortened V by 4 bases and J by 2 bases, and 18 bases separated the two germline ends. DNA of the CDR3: TGCAGTGCTACAGGAGGGGGAGGGAGGGCCTACGAGCAGTACTTC. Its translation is CSATGGGGRAYEQYF.

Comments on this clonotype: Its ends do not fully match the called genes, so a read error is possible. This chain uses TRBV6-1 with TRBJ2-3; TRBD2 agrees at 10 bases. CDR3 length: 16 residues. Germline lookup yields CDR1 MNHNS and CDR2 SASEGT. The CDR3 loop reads CASSQAGGPLTDTQYF. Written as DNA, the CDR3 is TGTGCCAGCAGTCAAGCGGGAGGGCCTTTGACAGATACGCAGTATTTT.

In DNA, the CDR3 is TGCGCCAGCAGCTTGGGTAGCGGGAGAATGGGCTCCTACAATGAGCAGTTCTTC. This gives the protein CASSLGSGRMGSYNEQFF. The chain employs TRBV5-1 and TRBJ2-1; TRBD2 matches 9 bases. J gave up 0 bases and V 0 bases, and 7 bases lay outside the gene matches. Germline lookup yields CDR1 SGHRS and CDR2 YFSETQ. CDR3 size: 18 residues.

The CDR3 sequence: CASSLQASGIYNEQFF. The DNA of the CDR3 is TGTGCCAGCAGCTTACAGGCTAGCGGAATATACAATGAGCAGTTCTTC. This chain connects TRBV7-9 to TRBJ2-1, with 7 bases lining up with TRBD2. Germline CDR1 is SEHNR and CDR2 is FQNEAQ (reference sequence). The CDR3 consists of 16 residues. With 2 bases clipped from V and 4 bases from J, the junction kept 8 bases outside the gene matches.

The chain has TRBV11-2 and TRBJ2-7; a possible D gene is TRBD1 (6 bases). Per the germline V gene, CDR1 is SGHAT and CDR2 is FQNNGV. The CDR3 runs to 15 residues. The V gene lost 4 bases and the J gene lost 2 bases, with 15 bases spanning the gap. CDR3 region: CASSSTGVTAYEQYF. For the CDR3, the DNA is TGTGCCAGCAGCTCGACAGGCGTAACGGCCTACGAGCAGTACTTC.

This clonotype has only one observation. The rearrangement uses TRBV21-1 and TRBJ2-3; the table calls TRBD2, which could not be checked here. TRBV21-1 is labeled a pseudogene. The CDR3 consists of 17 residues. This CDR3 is CASSTRRAYDSTDTQYF. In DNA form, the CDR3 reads TGTGCCAGCAGCACCCGACGGGCCTACGATAGCACAGATACGCAGTATTTT.

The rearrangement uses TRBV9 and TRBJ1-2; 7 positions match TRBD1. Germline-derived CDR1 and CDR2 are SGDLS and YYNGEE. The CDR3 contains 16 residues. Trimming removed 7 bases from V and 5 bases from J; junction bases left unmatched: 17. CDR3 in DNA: TGTGCCAGCTCCCCCGGCGAAGGGGGCGGTAGATATGGCTACACCTTC. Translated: CASSPGEGGGRYGYTF.

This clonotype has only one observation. The CDR3 DNA reads TGTGCCAGCAGCCAAACACGGGTAGCGGGAGTGGAGATGTGGGGAACGCAGTATTTT. Translated: CASSQTRVAGVEMWGTQYF. The V and J genes are TRBV13 and TRBJ2-3, with 9 positions matching TRBD2. Trimming at V came to 5 bases and at J to 9 bases, leaving 24 bases not matched to a gene. Germline loops: CDR1 PRHDT, CDR2 FYEKMQ (reference sequence). The CDR3 loop spans 19 amino acids.

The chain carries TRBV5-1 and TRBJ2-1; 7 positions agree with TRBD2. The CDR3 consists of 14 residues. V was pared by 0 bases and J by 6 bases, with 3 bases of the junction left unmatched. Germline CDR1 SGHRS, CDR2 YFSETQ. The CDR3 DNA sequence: TGCGCCAGCAGCTTGGGGGTAGCGGGCAATGAGCAGTTCTTC. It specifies CASSLGVAGNEQFF.

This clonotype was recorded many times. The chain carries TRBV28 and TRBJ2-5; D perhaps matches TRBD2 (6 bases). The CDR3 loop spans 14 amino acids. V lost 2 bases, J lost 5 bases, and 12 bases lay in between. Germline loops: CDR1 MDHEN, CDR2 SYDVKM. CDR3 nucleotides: TGTGCCAGCAGTTTAGCGGGACCCCCGGAGACCCAGTACTTC. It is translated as CASSLAGPPETQYF.

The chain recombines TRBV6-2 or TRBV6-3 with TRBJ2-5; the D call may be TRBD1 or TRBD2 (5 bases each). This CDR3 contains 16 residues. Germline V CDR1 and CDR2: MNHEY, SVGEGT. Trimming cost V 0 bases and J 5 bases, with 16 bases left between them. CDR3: CASSYSGTLAGETQYF. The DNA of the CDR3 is TGTGCCAGCAGTTACTCCGGGACGCTAGCTGGGGAGACCCAGTACTTC.

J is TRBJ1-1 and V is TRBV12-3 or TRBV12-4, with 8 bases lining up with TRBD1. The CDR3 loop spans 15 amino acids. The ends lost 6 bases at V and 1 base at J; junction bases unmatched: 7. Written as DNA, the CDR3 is TGTGCCAGCAGGCGACAGGGGAGGGCGAACACTGAAGCTTTCTTT. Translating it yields CASRRQGRANTEAFF.